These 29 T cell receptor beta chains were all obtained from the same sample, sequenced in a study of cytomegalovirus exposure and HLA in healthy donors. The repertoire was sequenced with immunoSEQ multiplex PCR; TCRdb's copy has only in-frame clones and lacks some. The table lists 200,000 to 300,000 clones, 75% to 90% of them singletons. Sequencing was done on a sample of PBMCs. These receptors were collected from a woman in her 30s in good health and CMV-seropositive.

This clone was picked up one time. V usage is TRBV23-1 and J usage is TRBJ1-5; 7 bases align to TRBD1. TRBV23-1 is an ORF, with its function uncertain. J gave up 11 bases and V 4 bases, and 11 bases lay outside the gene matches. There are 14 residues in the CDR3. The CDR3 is CASSLGQGGWSQHF. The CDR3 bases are TGCGCCAGCAGTCTGGGCCAGGGGGGTTGGTCCCAGCATTTT.

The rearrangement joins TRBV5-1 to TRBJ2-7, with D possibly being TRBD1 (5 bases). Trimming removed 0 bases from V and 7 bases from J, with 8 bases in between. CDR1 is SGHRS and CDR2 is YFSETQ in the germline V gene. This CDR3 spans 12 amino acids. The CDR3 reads CASSLDRQEQYF. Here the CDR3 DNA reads TGCGCCAGCAGCTTGGACAGGCAAGAGCAGTACTTC.

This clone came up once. The DNA of the CDR3 is TGTGCCAGTAGTATTCTACAGGGAGTAGCCGGCTACACCTTC. Translated: CASSILQGVAGYTF. The gene calls are TRBV19 and TRBJ1-2, with D possibly TRBD1 on 6 matching bases. Trimming removed 3 bases at V and 8 bases at J, with 16 bases between. The CDR3 covers 14 residues. Germline V gene lookup returns CDR1 LNHDA and CDR2 SQIVND (reference sequence).

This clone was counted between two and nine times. CDR3 bases: TGTGCCAGCAGCTTAGTACAGGGTCACGAGCAGTACTTC. Its protein product is CASSLVQGHEQYF. The chain couples TRBV11-3 to TRBJ2-7; TRBD1 might be the D (6 bases). The CDR3 runs to 13 residues. Per germline, CDR1 SGHNT and CDR2 YENEEA. V was clipped by 1 base and J by 5 bases, with 9 bases between them.

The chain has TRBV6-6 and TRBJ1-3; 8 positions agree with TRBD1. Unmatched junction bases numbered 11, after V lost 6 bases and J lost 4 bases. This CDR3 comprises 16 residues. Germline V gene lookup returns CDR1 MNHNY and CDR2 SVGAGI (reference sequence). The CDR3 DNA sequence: TGTGCCAGCAGCCTTCGGACAGGGAGGACGGGAAACACCATATATTTT. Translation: CASSLRTGRTGNTIYF.

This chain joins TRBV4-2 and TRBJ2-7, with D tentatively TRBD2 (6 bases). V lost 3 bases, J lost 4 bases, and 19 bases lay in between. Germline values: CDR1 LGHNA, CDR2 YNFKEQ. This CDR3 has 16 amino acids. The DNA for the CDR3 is TGTGCCAGCAGCCAGGACTTGGCTAGCGTGGCGTACGAGCAGTACTTC. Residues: CASSQDLASVAYEQYF.

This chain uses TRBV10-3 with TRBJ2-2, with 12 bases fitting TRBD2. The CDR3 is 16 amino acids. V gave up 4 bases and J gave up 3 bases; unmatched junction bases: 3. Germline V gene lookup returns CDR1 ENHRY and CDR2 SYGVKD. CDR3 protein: CAISGGLAGHTGELFF. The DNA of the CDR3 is TGTGCCATCAGTGGAGGACTAGCGGGACACACCGGGGAGCTGTTTTTT.

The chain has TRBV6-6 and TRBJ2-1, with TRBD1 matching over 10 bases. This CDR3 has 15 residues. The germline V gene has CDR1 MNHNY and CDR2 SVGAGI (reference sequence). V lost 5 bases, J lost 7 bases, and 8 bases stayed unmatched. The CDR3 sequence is CASSKGTGEVNEQFF. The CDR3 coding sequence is TGTGCCAGCAGTAAAGGGACAGGGGAGGTAAATGAGCAGTTCTTC.

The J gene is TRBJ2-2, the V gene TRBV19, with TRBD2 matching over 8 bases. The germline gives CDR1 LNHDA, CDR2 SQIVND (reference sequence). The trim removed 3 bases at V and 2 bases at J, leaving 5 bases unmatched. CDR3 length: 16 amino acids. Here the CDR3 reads CASSIRLAGNTGELFF. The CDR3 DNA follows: TGTGCCAGTAGTATTAGGTTAGCGGGAAACACCGGGGAGCTGTTTTTT.

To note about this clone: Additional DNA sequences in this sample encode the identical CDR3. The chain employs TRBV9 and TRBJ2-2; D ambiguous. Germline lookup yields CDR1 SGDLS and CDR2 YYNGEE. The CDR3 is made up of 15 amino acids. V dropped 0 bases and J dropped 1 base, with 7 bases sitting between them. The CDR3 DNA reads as TGTGCCAGCAGCGTAGCCGGCGGGAACACCGGGGAGCTGTTTTTT. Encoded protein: CASSVAGGNTGELFF.

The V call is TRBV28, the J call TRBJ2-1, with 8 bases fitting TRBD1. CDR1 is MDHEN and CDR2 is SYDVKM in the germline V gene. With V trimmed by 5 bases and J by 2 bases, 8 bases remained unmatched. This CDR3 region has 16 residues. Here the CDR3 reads CASSITGGNPYNEQFF. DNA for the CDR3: TGTGCCAGCAGTATAACAGGGGGTAATCCCTACAATGAGCAGTTCTTC.

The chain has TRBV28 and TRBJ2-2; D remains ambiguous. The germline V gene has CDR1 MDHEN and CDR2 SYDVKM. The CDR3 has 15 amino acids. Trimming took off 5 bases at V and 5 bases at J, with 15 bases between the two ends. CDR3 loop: CASSPPWAITGELFF. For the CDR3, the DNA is TGTGCCAGCAGTCCTCCCTGGGCTATAACCGGGGAGCTGTTTTTT.

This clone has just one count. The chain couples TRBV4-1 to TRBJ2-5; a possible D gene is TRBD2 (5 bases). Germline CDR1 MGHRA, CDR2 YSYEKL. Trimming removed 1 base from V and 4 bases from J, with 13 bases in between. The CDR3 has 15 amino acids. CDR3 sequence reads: CASSQVDRRVETQYF. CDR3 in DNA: TGCGCCAGCAGCCAAGTGGATCGGCGGGTAGAGACCCAGTACTTC.

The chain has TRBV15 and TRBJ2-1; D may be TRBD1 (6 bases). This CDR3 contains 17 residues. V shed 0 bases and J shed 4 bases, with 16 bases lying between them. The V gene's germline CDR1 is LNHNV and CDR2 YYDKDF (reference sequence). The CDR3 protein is CATSRDIGGDPYNEQFF. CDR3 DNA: TGTGCCACCAGCAGAGATATTGGGGGCGACCCTTACAATGAGCAGTTCTTC.

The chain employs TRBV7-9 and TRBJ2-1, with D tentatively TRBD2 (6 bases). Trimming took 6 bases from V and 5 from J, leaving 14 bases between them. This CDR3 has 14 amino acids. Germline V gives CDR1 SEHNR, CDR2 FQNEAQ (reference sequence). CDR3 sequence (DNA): TGTGCCAGCAGTTTTATGGAGGGCCACAATGAGCAGTTCTTC. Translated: CASSFMEGHNEQFF.

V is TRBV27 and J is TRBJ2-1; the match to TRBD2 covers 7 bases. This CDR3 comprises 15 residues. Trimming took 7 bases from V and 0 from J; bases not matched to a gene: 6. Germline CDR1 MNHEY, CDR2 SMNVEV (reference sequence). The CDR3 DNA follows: TGTGCCAGCACTAGCGGTTCAAGCTCCTACAATGAGCAGTTCTTC. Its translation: CASTSGSSSYNEQFF.

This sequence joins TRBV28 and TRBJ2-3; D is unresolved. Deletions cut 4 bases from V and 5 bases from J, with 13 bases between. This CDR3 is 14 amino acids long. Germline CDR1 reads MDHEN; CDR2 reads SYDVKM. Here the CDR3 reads CASSSSYTGDTQYF. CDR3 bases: TGTGCCAGCAGTTCCAGTTACACGGGAGATACGCAGTATTTT.

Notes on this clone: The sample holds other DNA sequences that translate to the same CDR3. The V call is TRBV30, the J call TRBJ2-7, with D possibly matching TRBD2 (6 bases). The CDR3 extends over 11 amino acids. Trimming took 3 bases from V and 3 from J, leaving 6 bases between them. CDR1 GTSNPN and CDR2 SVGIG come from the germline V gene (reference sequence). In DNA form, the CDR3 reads TGTGCCTGGAGCGGGAGCTACGAGCAGTACTTC. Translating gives CAWSGSYEQYF.

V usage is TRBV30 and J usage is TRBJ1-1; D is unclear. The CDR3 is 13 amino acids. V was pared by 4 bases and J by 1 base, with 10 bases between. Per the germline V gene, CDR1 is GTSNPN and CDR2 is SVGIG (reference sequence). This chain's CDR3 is CAWIKNRNTEAFF. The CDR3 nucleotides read TGTGCCTGGATAAAAAACAGGAACACTGAAGCTTTCTTT.

The CDR3 DNA reads as TGTGCCAGTAGCGGGACTAGCGGGAGGCCTAGCTCCTACAATGAGCAGTTCTTC. Its protein is CASSGTSGRPSSYNEQFF. The chain employs TRBV19 and TRBJ2-1; TRBD2 matches 15 bases. Germline V gene lookup returns CDR1 LNHDA and CDR2 SQIVND (reference sequence). The CDR3 covers 18 residues. After removal of 6 bases from V and 0 bases from J, the junction contained 6 bases not matched to a gene. Variable domain in full (rest from reference TRBV19 and TRBJ2-1): DGGITQSPKYLFRKEGQNVTLSCEQNLNHDAMYWYRQDPGQGLRLIYYSQIVNDFQKGDIAEGYSVSREKKESFPLTVTSAQKNPTAFYLCASSGTSGRPSSYNEQFFGPGTRLTVL.

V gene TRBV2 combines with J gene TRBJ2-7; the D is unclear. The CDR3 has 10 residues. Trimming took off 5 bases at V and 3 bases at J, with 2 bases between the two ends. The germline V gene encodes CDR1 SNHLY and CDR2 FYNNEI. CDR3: CASSYYEQYF. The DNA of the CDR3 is TGTGCCAGCAGTTACTACGAGCAGTACTTC.

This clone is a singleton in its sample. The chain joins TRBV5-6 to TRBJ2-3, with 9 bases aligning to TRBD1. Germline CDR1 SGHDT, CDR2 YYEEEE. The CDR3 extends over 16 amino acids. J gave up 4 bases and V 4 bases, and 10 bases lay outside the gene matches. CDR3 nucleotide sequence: TGTGCCAGCAGCCTGGGACCGGGACAGGGCCCAGATACGCAGTATTTT. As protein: CASSLGPGQGPDTQYF.

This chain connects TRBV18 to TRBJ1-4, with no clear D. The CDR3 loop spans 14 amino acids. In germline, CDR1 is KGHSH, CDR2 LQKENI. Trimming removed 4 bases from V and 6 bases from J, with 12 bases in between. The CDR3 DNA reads TGTGCCAGCTCACTTGGAACGGGTGATGAAAAACTGTTTTTT. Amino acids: CASSLGTGDEKLFF.

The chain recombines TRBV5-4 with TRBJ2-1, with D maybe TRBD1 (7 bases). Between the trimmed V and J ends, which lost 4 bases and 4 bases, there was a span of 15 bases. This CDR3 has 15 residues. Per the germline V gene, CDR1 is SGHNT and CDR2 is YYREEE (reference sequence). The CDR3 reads CASSPEGARYNEQFF. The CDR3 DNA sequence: TGTGCCAGCAGCCCGGAGGGGGCCAGATACAATGAGCAGTTCTTC. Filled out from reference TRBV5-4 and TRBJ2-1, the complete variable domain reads ETGVTQSPTHLIKTRGQQVTLRCSSQSGHNTVSWYQQALGQGPQFIFQYYREEENGRGNFPPRFSGLQFPNYSSELNVNALELDDSALYLCASSPEGARYNEQFFGPGTRLTVL.

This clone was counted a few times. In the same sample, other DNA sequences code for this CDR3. The CDR3 DNA follows: TGCGCCAGCAGCTTGTCGGGTGATGGCTACACCTTC. Amino acids: CASSLSGDGYTF. The chain joins TRBV5-1 to TRBJ1-2, with D uncertain. V lost 1 base to trimming and J lost 6 bases, with 7 bases between them. CDR1 and CDR2 (germline): SGHRS, YFSETQ. The CDR3 has 12 residues.

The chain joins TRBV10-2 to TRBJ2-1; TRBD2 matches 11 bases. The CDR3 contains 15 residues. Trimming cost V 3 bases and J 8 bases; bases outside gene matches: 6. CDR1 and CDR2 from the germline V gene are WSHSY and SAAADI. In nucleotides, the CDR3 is TGCGCCAGCAGTGACGTACTAGCGGGAGACCATGAGCAGTTCTTC. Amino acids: CASSDVLAGDHEQFF.

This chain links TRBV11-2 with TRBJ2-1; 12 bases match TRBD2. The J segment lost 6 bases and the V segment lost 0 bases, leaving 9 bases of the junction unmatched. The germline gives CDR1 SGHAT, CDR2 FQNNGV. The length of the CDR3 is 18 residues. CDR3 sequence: CASSLESPPLAGGNEQFF. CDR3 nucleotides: TGTGCCAGCAGCTTAGAATCTCCTCCACTAGCGGGAGGCAATGAGCAGTTCTTC.

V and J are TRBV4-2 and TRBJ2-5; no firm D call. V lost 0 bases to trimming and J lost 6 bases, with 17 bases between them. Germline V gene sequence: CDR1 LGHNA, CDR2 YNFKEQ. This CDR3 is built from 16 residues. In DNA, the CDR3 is TGTGCCAGCAGCCAAGATTTCGGCACCGGGTCAAAGACCCAGTACTTC. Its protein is CASSQDFGTGSKTQYF.

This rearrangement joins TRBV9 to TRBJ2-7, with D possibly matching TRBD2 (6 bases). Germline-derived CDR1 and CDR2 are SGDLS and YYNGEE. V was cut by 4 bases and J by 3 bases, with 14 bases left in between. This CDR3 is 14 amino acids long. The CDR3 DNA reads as TGTGCCAGCAGCCCCGCGGGATTCTACTACGAGCAGTACTTC. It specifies CASSPAGFYYEQYF.